What follows are 8 T cell receptor beta chains derived from one specimen sequenced in a study of blood T cell repertoires in COVID-19. Using immunoSEQ multiplex PCR, the repertoire was profiled, and TCRdb retains in-frame clones only, with some absent. Here the sample spans about 150,000 clones, approximately 83% being singletons. Sequenced: peripheral blood. The source is a man aged 70-80 years with active or convalescent COVID-19.

The genes are TRBV24-1 and TRBJ1-2; TRBD1 matches at 7 bases. The CDR3 has 12 residues. The germline V gene encodes CDR1 KGHDR and CDR2 SFDVKD. Trimming removed 4 bases from V and 5 bases from J; junction bases left unmatched: 0. The CDR3: CATSEQGYGYTF. CDR3 nucleotides: TGTGCCACCAGTGAACAGGGGTATGGCTACACCTTC.

The chain is built from TRBV30 and TRBJ2-2; 10 nucleotides align to TRBD2. This CDR3 is 12 amino acids long. Germline V gives CDR1 GTSNPN, CDR2 SVGIG (reference sequence). The V segment lost 8 bases and the J segment 5 bases; nucleotides outside the gene matches: 2. For the CDR3, the DNA is TGTGCCGGGACTAGCGTAACCGGGGAGCTGTTTTTT. It translates to CAGTSVTGELFF.

J is TRBJ2-5 and V is TRBV11-2; the match to TRBD2 covers 10 bases. V trimming: 3 bases; J trimming: 3 bases; junction bases outside the gene matches: 13. This CDR3 has 18 amino acids. Germline V gene sequence: CDR1 SGHAT, CDR2 FQNNGV. This chain's CDR3 is CASSFLAPSTSGEETQYF. The DNA of the CDR3 is TGTGCCAGCAGCTTTTTGGCCCCATCAACTAGCGGGGAAGAGACCCAGTACTTC.

The gene calls are TRBV10-3 and TRBJ2-3; no clear D gene. The CDR3 totals 16 residues. V was pared by 0 bases and J by 0 bases, with 10 bases between. Germline loops: CDR1 ENHRY, CDR2 SYGVKD. CDR3 sequence (DNA): TGTGCCATCAGTGAGTCGAAGGCGGCTAGCACAGATACGCAGTATTTT. Amino acid sequence: CAISESKAASTDTQYF.

This chain uses TRBV9 with TRBJ2-5; 13 nucleotides line up with TRBD2. CDR1 is SGDLS and CDR2 is YYNGEE in the germline V gene. With V trimmed by 0 bases and J by 5 bases, 10 bases remained unmatched. The CDR3 contains 18 residues. This CDR3 is CASSVEGLAGIEGETQYF. The CDR3 DNA follows: TGTGCCAGCAGCGTAGAGGGACTAGCGGGAATTGAGGGTGAGACCCAGTACTTC.

V gene TRBV6-2 or TRBV6-3 combines with J gene TRBJ2-7, with 10 bases lining up with TRBD1. The germline V gene encodes CDR1 MNHEY and CDR2 SVGEGT. V shed 4 bases and J 1 base; nucleotides not matched to a gene: 4. The CDR3 loop spans 15 amino acids. The CDR3 DNA follows: TGTGCCAGCAGTTCCACGGGACAGGGGTCCTACGAGCAGTACTTC. Translated: CASSSTGQGSYEQYF.

This chain's CDR3 is CASSRGGGLETQYF. The CDR3 DNA follows: TGTGCCAGCAGCCGGGGTGGGGGCCTGGAGACCCAGTACTTC. The genes are TRBV5-8 and TRBJ2-5; D is possibly TRBD1 (6 bases). The CDR3 is made up of 14 amino acids. V was trimmed by 4 bases and J by 5 bases, leaving 15 bases between them. Germline V gene sequence: CDR1 SGHTS, CDR2 YDEGEE.

This chain connects TRBV15 to TRBJ2-7, with TRBD2 matching over 7 bases. Germline V CDR1 and CDR2: LNHNV, YYDKDF (reference sequence). The CDR3 sequence is 15 residues long. The V segment lost 6 bases and the J segment 6 bases; nucleotides outside the gene matches: 14. The CDR3: CATSSDMGRGGEQYF. CDR3 nucleotide sequence: TGTGCCACCAGTTCCGACATGGGGAGGGGCGGCGAGCAGTACTTC.